The entry that follows covers one TCR beta chain sequence. Its antigen remains unknown. The protocol was immunoSEQ multiplex PCR, while the TCRdb copy is restricted to in-frame clones and leaves out a portion. The table has 150,000 to 200,000 clones, around 90% seen once. This sample was included in a study of cytomegalovirus exposure and HLA in healthy donors. Study-level background: The 110 or so validation repertoires used a platform that matched the one used for the approximately 690 first-cohort repertoires, as a later analysis reported. Points from the study as a whole: Confirmation in vitro established that three CMV-associated chains were specific for CMV antigens.

Losses at the gene ends were 7 bases for V and 0 bases for J; bases not matched to a gene: 2. The length of the CDR3 is 14 residues. Germline CDR1 is MNHNY and CDR2 is SVGAGI (reference sequence). The chain recombines TRBV6-6 with TRBJ2-3; 9 bases fit TRBD2. The sequence derives from a woman aged 18-35 years in good health and CMV-seropositive. Sequencing input: PBMCs. This CDR3 is CASTAGGSTDTQYF. The CDR3 nucleotides read TGTGCCAGCACGGCGGGGGGGAGCACAGATACGCAGTATTTT.